This T cell receptor beta chain came from a study of T cells in localized non-small cell lung cancer. TCRdb keeps only in-frame clones here, not all; method: immunoSEQ multiplex PCR. The sample consists of tens of thousands of clones, around 93% of them appearing once. Germline CDR1 and CDR2: MDHEN and SYDVKM. This CDR3 comprises 10 residues. Trimming took off 10 bases at V and 4 bases at J, with 7 bases between the two ends. Study results and caveats: One tumor region alone was sequenced, and heterogeneity therefore remains possible. Within adjacent lung there appeared a median around 60 of the top 100 tumor clones. Higher adjacent-lung clonality was associated with shorter survival.

This clone came up a few times. Its antigen is unidentified. This rearrangement joins TRBV28 to TRBJ1-2; D is ambiguous. The sequence derives from a female donor of 60 years or more with stage I lung adenocarcinoma. The sequenced sample was peripheral blood, obtained before any cancer treatment. The CDR3 region is CATASYGYTF. The CDR3 coding sequence is TGTGCCACCGCCTCCTATGGCTACACCTTC.